This entry lists 27 T cell receptor beta chains sequenced from one sample in a study of shared clonotypes between healthy human individuals. Here immunoSEQ multiplex PCR was the method, and the copy in TCRdb shows in-frame clones only, minus some. The data contain some 2,400,000 clones, around 95% of them seen just once; the ten biggest clones take up approximately 0.13%. Sample: naive CD4+ T cells sorted from blood. Subset in this sample: CD45RA+ positively selected. The receptors were sampled from a man aged 18 to 30 in good health.

This clone occurred once. The chain recombines TRBV19 with TRBJ2-6, with 9 bases fitting TRBD1. The germline gives CDR1 LNHDA, CDR2 SQIVND (reference sequence). With 2 bases clipped from V and 2 bases from J, the junction kept 10 bases outside the gene matches. This CDR3 contains 19 residues. Written as DNA, the CDR3 is TGTGCCAGTAGTATATTAGTCGGGACAGGGTCGACTGGGGCCAACGTCCTGACTTTC. Its protein is CASSILVGTGSTGANVLTF.

The chain combines TRBV6-6 with TRBJ2-7; 7 bases are a match to TRBD2. The junction had 2 bases not matched to a gene; V was cut back by 2 bases and J by 1 base. Germline CDR1 and CDR2: MNHNY and SVGAGI (reference sequence). The CDR3 has 14 residues. Written as DNA, the CDR3 is TGTGCCAGCAGTTACAGGCGGGAGTCCTACGAGCAGTACTTC. Its protein is CASSYRRESYEQYF.

J is TRBJ2-1 and V is TRBV5-6; D gene ambiguous. Germline V gene data show CDR1 as SGHDT and CDR2 as YYEEEE. The CDR3 extends over 14 amino acids. V lost 0 bases, J lost 6 bases, and 10 bases lay in between. CDR3: CASSLGISSNEQFF. The CDR3 nucleotides are TGTGCCAGCAGCTTGGGTATTTCATCCAATGAGCAGTTCTTC.

The chain has TRBV6-1 and TRBJ1-3, with no clear D. The germline V and J ends were trimmed by 2 bases and 6 bases, with 8 bases remaining between them. Per germline, CDR1 MNHNS and CDR2 SASEGT. This CDR3 is 13 amino acids long. The CDR3 region is CASSESPANTIYF. In nucleotides, the CDR3 is TGTGCCAGCAGTGAATCCCCGGCAAACACCATATATTTT.

Notes on this clone: Other DNA sequences in the sample encode the same CDR3. The chain uses TRBV6-5 and TRBJ1-2; the match to TRBD1 covers 7 bases. With V trimmed by 5 bases and J by 8 bases, 2 bases remained unmatched. Germline V gives CDR1 MNHEY, CDR2 SVGAGI. This CDR3 has 11 amino acids. Here the CDR3 reads CASSDRVGYTF. The CDR3 region has the DNA TGTGCCAGCAGTGACAGGGTCGGCTACACCTTC.

V gene TRBV2 combines with J gene TRBJ1-3; D is unclear. The CDR3 extends over 14 amino acids. The V end was cut by 5 bases, the J end by 1 base, with 9 bases between. The V gene's germline CDR1 is SNHLY and CDR2 FYNNEI. The CDR3 DNA sequence: TGTGCCAGCAGTTCATCAGTGTCTGGAAACACCATATATTTT. Its translation is CASSSSVSGNTIYF.

In regard to this clone: Other DNA sequences in this sample translate to the same CDR3. The chain combines TRBV29-1 with TRBJ2-6; possibly TRBD1 or TRBD2 for D (5 bases each). CDR1 and CDR2 from the germline V gene are SQVTM and ANQGSEA. Trimming took off 4 bases at V and 2 bases at J, with 6 bases between the two ends. CDR3 length equals 13 residues. The CDR3 DNA reads TGCAGCGTTGTGGGGGCTGGGGCCAACGTCCTGACTTTC. Translating it yields CSVVGAGANVLTF.

V and J are TRBV7-3 and TRBJ1-1; maybe TRBD1 (6 bases). V was pared by 2 bases and J by 4 bases, with 11 bases between. This CDR3 comprises 14 residues. Per germline, CDR1 SGHTA and CDR2 FQGTGA. The CDR3 DNA is TGTGCCAGCAGCTTAGAAACAGGGACCACTGAAGCTTTCTTT. Encoded protein: CASSLETGTTEAFF.

The chain has TRBV27 and TRBJ2-3, with 11 positions matching TRBD2. The CDR3 contains 19 residues. Losses at the gene ends were 5 bases for V and 8 bases for J; bases not matched to a gene: 21. Germline V gene sequence: CDR1 MNHEY, CDR2 SMNVEV (reference sequence). CDR3 bases: TGTGCCAGCAGTGGGGCCGCTTCAAGACTAGCGGGGTCCGCCGGTACGCAGTATTTT. Translated: CASSGAASRLAGSAGTQYF.

The genes are TRBV5-1 and TRBJ1-6; unclear D gene. Germline V gene sequence: CDR1 SGHRS, CDR2 YFSETQ. Trimming stripped 0 bases from V and 2 bases from J, with 6 bases between. CDR3 length: 15 residues. The CDR3 DNA follows: TGCGCCAGCAGCTTGGTCGGGGCCTATAATTCACCCCTCCACTTT. This sequence encodes CASSLVGAYNSPLHF.

DNA for the CDR3: TGTGCCAGCAGTACTACTAGAGTCGGCAATGAGCAGTTCTTC. It is translated as CASSTTRVGNEQFF. The rearrangement links TRBV27 to TRBJ2-1; tentatively, D is TRBD2 (5 bases). Germline V gene sequence: CDR1 MNHEY, CDR2 SMNVEV (reference sequence). Trimming pared 5 bases from V and 6 bases from J, leaving 14 bases between. CDR3 length: 14 amino acids.

The V and J genes are TRBV5-1 and TRBJ1-2; possibly TRBD1 for D (6 bases). CDR3 size: 14 residues. The germline V gene encodes CDR1 SGHRS and CDR2 YFSETQ. Trimming cost V 6 bases and J 2 bases, with 14 bases left between them. The CDR3 sequence: CASTRGGENYGYTF. The CDR3 bases are TGCGCCAGCACCAGGGGAGGTGAAAACTATGGCTACACCTTC.

The rearrangement joins TRBV10-3 to TRBJ2-3; 7 positions agree with TRBD1. This CDR3 comprises 15 residues. Germline CDR1 ENHRY, CDR2 SYGVKD. V lost 4 bases and J lost 0; bases outside the gene matches: 4. CDR3 amino acids: CAISVDRVSTDTQYF. DNA of the CDR3: TGTGCCATCAGTGTAGACAGGGTGAGCACAGATACGCAGTATTTT.

This clone has just one count. The chain combines TRBV7-2 with TRBJ2-2, with D perhaps matching TRBD2 (6 bases). CDR3 length: 17 residues. V lost 5 bases, J lost 5 bases, and 21 bases lay in between. Looked up from germline, CDR1 is SGHTA and CDR2 is FQGNSA. This chain's CDR3 is CASSPGLTGVRTGELFF. DNA for the CDR3: TGTGCCAGCAGCCCAGGACTGACGGGAGTAAGGACCGGGGAGCTGTTTTTT.

The chain is built from TRBV10-3 and TRBJ2-5; 12 bases fit TRBD2. With 2 bases clipped from V and 5 bases from J, the junction kept 9 bases outside the gene matches. The CDR3 is made up of 17 amino acids. Germline V gene data show CDR1 as ENHRY and CDR2 as SYGVKD. As DNA, the CDR3 is TGTGCCATCAGTGAGGCGAGACTAGCGGGAGCTAGGGAGACCCAGTACTTC. Its protein product is CAISEARLAGARETQYF.

The chain uses TRBV4-1 and TRBJ2-7; TRBD2 might be the D (6 bases). The V end lost 1 base, the J end lost 3 bases, and 16 bases lay between the germline ends. This CDR3 has 16 amino acids. Germline V gene data show CDR1 as MGHRA and CDR2 as YSYEKL. The CDR3 sequence: CASSQAGDYPYYEQYF. DNA for the CDR3: TGCGCCAGCAGCCAAGCGGGAGACTATCCGTACTACGAGCAGTACTTC.

The rearrangement uses TRBV9 and TRBJ2-2; the match to TRBD2 covers 9 bases. CDR3 length: 15 amino acids. Germline CDR1 reads SGDLS; CDR2 reads YYNGEE. The V gene end was trimmed by 3 bases and the J gene end by 2 bases; junction bases not matched to a gene: 2. The chain's CDR3 is CASSGSGGNTGELFF. The CDR3 DNA is TGTGCCAGCAGCGGTAGCGGGGGAAACACCGGGGAGCTGTTTTTT.

This clone showed up just once. V usage is TRBV5-6 and J usage is TRBJ2-7; the match to TRBD1 covers 10 bases. The CDR3 contains 15 residues. The trim removed 2 bases at V and 2 bases at J, leaving 4 bases unmatched. From germline, CDR1 is SGHDT and CDR2 YYEEEE. The CDR3 coding sequence is TGTGCCAGCAGCTTAGCGGGACAGGGGCCCTACGAGCAGTACTTC. Encoded protein: CASSLAGQGPYEQYF.

The chain employs TRBV15 and TRBJ2-1; 9 bases line up with TRBD2. Germline V lookup: CDR1 LNHNV, CDR2 YYDKDF (reference sequence). The CDR3 runs to 17 residues. The V gene end was trimmed by 0 bases and the J gene end by 10 bases; junction bases not matched to a gene: 13. The CDR3, as DNA: TGTGCCACCAGCAGAGATACCCTAGCGGGGCGTTGGTTGGAGCAGTTCTTC. Translated: CATSRDTLAGRWLEQFF.

This clone was found once. V usage is TRBV29-1 and J usage is TRBJ2-5; 10 bases agree with TRBD1. The CDR3 runs 13 residues. Trimming took 6 bases from V and 2 from J; bases not matched to a gene: 3. CDR1 and CDR2 (germline): SQVTM, ANQGSEA. CDR3 DNA sequence: TGCAGCGTCCTGGGACAGGGGCAAGAGACCCAGTACTTC. It is translated as CSVLGQGQETQYF.

J is TRBJ2-5 and V is TRBV4-1; TRBD2 is a possible D gene (5 bases). With 0 bases removed from V and 4 bases from J, the gap between germline ends came to 12 bases. CDR1 is MGHRA and CDR2 is YSYEKL in the germline V gene. This CDR3 region has 15 residues. The DNA for the CDR3 is TGCGCCAGCAGCCAAGAGCTAGCAATAGGAGAGACCCAGTACTTC. Its translation is CASSQELAIGETQYF.

Remarks on this clone: The sample has other DNA sequences that encode this CDR3 too. The genes are TRBV29-1 and TRBJ2-1; D gene uncertain. Germline V CDR1 and CDR2: SQVTM, ANQGSEA. The germline V and J ends were trimmed by 4 bases and 3 bases, with 4 bases remaining between them. This CDR3 is 11 amino acids long. The CDR3 reads CSVVSYNEQFF. In nucleotides, the CDR3 is TGCAGCGTTGTTAGCTACAATGAGCAGTTCTTC.

The genes are TRBV4-1 and TRBJ1-1; no reliable D call. V lost 3 bases and J lost 6, with 11 bases in between. Looked up from germline, CDR1 is MGHRA and CDR2 is YSYEKL. The CDR3 runs to 13 residues. For the CDR3, the DNA is TGCGCCAGCAGCCAGCACGGGTCCCCTGAAGCTTTCTTT. Protein: CASSQHGSPEAFF.

V is TRBV6-5 and J is TRBJ1-2, with 9 bases fitting TRBD1. The junction had 6 bases not matched to a gene; V was cut back by 6 bases and J by 7 bases. The V gene's germline CDR1 is MNHEY and CDR2 SVGAGI. The CDR3 is made up of 13 amino acids. CDR3 protein: CASSERTGVGYTF. DNA for the CDR3: TGTGCCAGCAGCGAGAGGACAGGGGTTGGCTACACCTTC.

The chain employs TRBV11-2 and TRBJ2-2, with D perhaps matching TRBD2 (6 bases). CDR1 and CDR2 from the germline V gene are SGHAT and FQNNGV. This CDR3 has 14 amino acids. V lost 3 bases and J lost 4, with 9 bases in between. In DNA, the CDR3 is TGTGCCAGCAGCTTTAGCGGCCTCACCGGGGAGCTGTTTTTT. Translated, it gives CASSFSGLTGELFF.

The rearrangement links TRBV9 to TRBJ2-2; 13 bases align to TRBD2. The CDR3 consists of 16 residues. Per germline, CDR1 SGDLS and CDR2 YYNGEE. Unmatched junction bases numbered 5, after V lost 4 bases and J lost 5 bases. The CDR3 DNA reads TGTGCCAGCAGCAGACTAGCGGGAGGCGGTACCGGGGAGCTGTTTTTT. This gives the protein CASSRLAGGGTGELFF.

The CDR3 region has the DNA TGTGCCAGCAGCTTGGAGGGGCTAGCGGGAGTCTCACGCGATGAGCAGTTCTTC. Translated: CASSLEGLAGVSRDEQFF. The J gene is TRBJ2-1, the V gene TRBV5-6, with 10 bases identical to TRBD2. CDR3 length: 18 amino acids. The germline V gene has CDR1 SGHDT and CDR2 YYEEEE. The V and J ends lost 0 bases and 8 bases, in that order; junction bases with no gene match: 14. Variable domain in full (rest from reference TRBV5-6 and TRBJ2-1): DAGVTQSPTHLIKTRGQQVTLRCSPKSGHDTVSWYQQALGQGPQFIFQYYEEEERQRGNFPDRFSGHQFPNYSSELNVNALLLGDSALYLCASSLEGLAGVSRDEQFFGPGTRLTVL.